Listed below are T cell receptor beta chains from one sample, sequenced in a study of shared clonotypes between healthy human individuals. The table came from immunoSEQ multiplex PCR; TCRdb's copy has only in-frame clones and leaves some out. Of 2 million to 2.5 million clones listed, approximately 96% are singletons. The source material was naive CD4+ T cells sorted from blood. These receptors came from a man aged 18 to 35 in good health. Each CDR3 is given with its conserved first and last residue. D genes are given only for firm matches. Not every row has a clone size; where given, it reads once, few, many or a size class.

CDR3aa: CASSPILAGLGDTDTQYF
CDR3nt: TGTGCCAGCTCACCAATCCTAGCGGGATTAGGGGATACAGATACGCAGTATTTT
abundance: -
j_gene: TRBJ2-3
d_gene: TRBD2
v_gene: TRBV18

CDR3aa: CASSPTPPGGRYEQYF
CDR3nt: TGTGCCAGCTCACCGACTCCGCCAGGGGGCAGGTACGAGCAGTACTTC
abundance: once
j_gene: TRBJ2-7
d_gene: TRBD1
v_gene: TRBV18

CDR3aa: CASSPVQGNYGYTF
CDR3nt: TGCGCCAGCAGCCCCGTCCAGGGGAACTATGGCTACACCTTC
abundance: once
j_gene: TRBJ1-2
d_gene: -
v_gene: TRBV4-1

CDR3aa: CASSQRDRSTDTQYF
CDR3nt: TGCGCCAGCAGCCAACGGGACAGGAGCACAGATACGCAGTATTTT
abundance: -
j_gene: TRBJ2-3
d_gene: TRBD1
v_gene: TRBV4-3

CDR3aa: CASSPTIQGVGANVLTF
CDR3nt: TGTGCCAGCTCACCAACGATCCAGGGGGTCGGGGCCAACGTCCTGACTTTC
abundance: -
j_gene: TRBJ2-6
d_gene: TRBD1
v_gene: TRBV18

CDR3aa: CSVNLGTGGAYEQYF
CDR3nt: TGCAGCGTTAATCTAGGTACAGGGGGGGCCTACGAGCAGTACTTC
abundance: -
j_gene: TRBJ2-7
d_gene: -
v_gene: TRBV29-1

CDR3aa: CASSVVEGSYGYTF
CDR3nt: TGTGCCAGCAGCGTAGTAGAGGGGAGCTATGGCTACACCTTC
abundance: once
j_gene: TRBJ1-2
d_gene: -
v_gene: TRBV9

CDR3aa: CASSLRTGIYEQYF
CDR3nt: TGTGCCAGCAGCCTCCGGACAGGTATCTACGAGCAGTACTTC
abundance: -
j_gene: TRBJ2-7
d_gene: TRBD1
v_gene: TRBV11-2

CDR3aa: CASTLAGAYEQYF
CDR3nt: TGTGCCAGCACCCTAGCGGGGGCCTACGAGCAGTACTTC
abundance: -
j_gene: TRBJ2-7
d_gene: TRBD2
v_gene: TRBV7-9

CDR3aa: CAISESKVGNYGYTF
CDR3nt: TGTGCCATCAGTGAGTCGAAGGTGGGGAACTATGGCTACACCTTC
abundance: -
j_gene: TRBJ1-2
d_gene: -
v_gene: TRBV10-3

CDR3aa: CASSYSGQASSYEQYF
CDR3nt: TGTGCCAGCAGTTATTCCGGACAGGCTAGCTCCTACGAGCAGTACTTC
abundance: -
j_gene: TRBJ2-7
d_gene: TRBD1
v_gene: TRBV6-5

CDR3aa: CASSLSSSGTGGELFF
CDR3nt: TGTGCCAGCAGTTTATCGTCTAGCGGGACTGGCGGGGAGCTGTTTTTT
abundance: -
j_gene: TRBJ2-2
d_gene: TRBD2
v_gene: TRBV27

CDR3aa: CASSPGTSVTDTQYF
CDR3nt: TGTGCCAGCAGCCCCGGGACTAGCGTCACAGATACGCAGTATTTT
abundance: -
j_gene: TRBJ2-3
d_gene: TRBD2
v_gene: TRBV13

CDR3aa: CASTREPFGGYTF
CDR3nt: TGTGCCAGTACCAGGGAACCGTTTGGCGGCTACACCTTC
abundance: -
j_gene: TRBJ1-2
d_gene: -
v_gene: TRBV19

CDR3aa: CASSLLTGNEGGYTF
CDR3nt: TGTGCCAGCAGCTTATTGACAGGCAACGAGGGAGGCTACACCTTC
abundance: -
j_gene: TRBJ1-2
d_gene: -
v_gene: TRBV5-4

CDR3aa: CASSLQGLNTEAFF
CDR3nt: TGTGCCAGCAGCTTACAGGGCCTGAACACTGAAGCTTTCTTT
abundance: -
j_gene: TRBJ1-1
d_gene: -
v_gene: TRBV11-2

CDR3aa: CASSRDHTDTQYF
CDR3nt: TGTGCCAGCAGTAGGGACCACACAGATACGCAGTATTTT
abundance: once
j_gene: TRBJ2-3
d_gene: -
v_gene: TRBV7-2

CDR3aa: CASSMLYRDTEAFF
CDR3nt: TGTGCCAGCAGCATGCTTTACAGGGACACTGAAGCTTTCTTT
abundance: -
j_gene: TRBJ1-1
d_gene: -
v_gene: TRBV5-4

CDR3aa: CASSPQREVTDTQYF
CDR3nt: TGTGCCAGCTCACCACAGCGGGAGGTCACAGATACGCAGTATTTT
abundance: -
j_gene: TRBJ2-3
d_gene: TRBD2
v_gene: TRBV18

CDR3aa: CSAGQLNQPQHF
CDR3nt: TGCAGCGCCGGACAGCTTAATCAGCCCCAGCATTTT
abundance: few
j_gene: TRBJ1-5
d_gene: -
v_gene: TRBV29-1

CDR3aa: CASSYDRERTGELFF
CDR3nt: TGTGCCAGCAGTTACGACAGAGAACGTACCGGGGAGCTGTTTTTT
abundance: -
j_gene: TRBJ2-2
d_gene: -
v_gene: TRBV6-5

CDR3aa: CASSLVAGGPFYEQYF
CDR3nt: TGTGCCAGCAGCTTAGTAGCGGGAGGGCCATTCTACGAGCAGTACTTC
abundance: -
j_gene: TRBJ2-7
d_gene: TRBD2
v_gene: TRBV7-2

CDR3aa: CAWSTGLVTNEKLFF
CDR3nt: TGTGCCTGGAGTACAGGGTTGGTAACTAATGAAAAACTGTTTTTT
abundance: -
j_gene: TRBJ1-4
d_gene: -
v_gene: TRBV30

CDR3aa: CASRKERTEAFF
CDR3nt: TGTGCCAGCAGAAAGGAGAGGACTGAAGCTTTCTTT
abundance: -
j_gene: TRBJ1-1
d_gene: -
v_gene: TRBV2

CDR3aa: CASSYGQPNTEAFF
CDR3nt: TGTGCCAGCAGCTACGGGCAGCCGAACACTGAAGCTTTCTTT
abundance: -
j_gene: TRBJ1-1
d_gene: -
v_gene: TRBV6-6

CDR3aa: CASSLGTSQETQYF
CDR3nt: TGCGCCAGCAGCTTAGGGACATCTCAAGAGACCCAGTACTTC
abundance: once
j_gene: TRBJ2-5
d_gene: -
v_gene: TRBV5-1

CDR3aa: CASSQDSGNTIYF
CDR3nt: TGTGCCAGCAGCCAAGACTCTGGAAACACCATATATTTT
abundance: -
j_gene: TRBJ1-3
d_gene: -
v_gene: TRBV2

CDR3aa: CASSPQGTGNEQFF
CDR3nt: TGTGCCAGCAGCCCCCAAGGCACCGGGAATGAGCAGTTCTTC
abundance: -
j_gene: TRBJ2-1
d_gene: -
v_gene: TRBV2

CDR3aa: CASSQLAGGNEQFF
CDR3nt: TGTGCCAGCTCCCAGCTAGCGGGGGGTAATGAGCAGTTCTTC
abundance: -
j_gene: TRBJ2-1
d_gene: TRBD2
v_gene: TRBV18

CDR3aa: CASSLAGGGNQPQHF
CDR3nt: TGCGCCAGCAGCTTGGCCGGAGGGGGCAATCAGCCCCAGCATTTT
abundance: -
j_gene: TRBJ1-5
d_gene: -
v_gene: TRBV5-1

CDR3aa: CASSYSGGNTEAFF
CDR3nt: TGTGCCAGCAGTTACTCTGGTGGTAACACTGAAGCTTTCTTT
abundance: -
j_gene: TRBJ1-1
d_gene: -
v_gene: TRBV6-5

CDR3aa: CAISERQGTDTQYF
CDR3nt: TGTGCCATCAGTGAAAGACAGGGGACAGATACGCAGTATTTT
abundance: -
j_gene: TRBJ2-3
d_gene: TRBD1
v_gene: TRBV10-3

CDR3aa: CASSLARDSTRNTEAFF
CDR3nt: TGTGCCAGCAGCTTAGCAAGGGACAGTACGCGGAACACTGAAGCTTTCTTT
abundance: -
j_gene: TRBJ1-1
d_gene: TRBD1
v_gene: TRBV7-9

CDR3aa: CASSFGTQVSYEQYF
CDR3nt: TGTGCCAGCAGCTTCGGGACCCAGGTCTCCTACGAGCAGTACTTC
abundance: -
j_gene: TRBJ2-7
d_gene: -
v_gene: TRBV7-9

CDR3aa: CASSYTSVAGVGEQYF
CDR3nt: TGTGCCAGCAGTTACACGTCTGTAGCGGGAGTCGGCGAGCAGTACTTC
abundance: once
j_gene: TRBJ2-7
d_gene: TRBD2
v_gene: TRBV6-5

CDR3aa: CASKIRDGPLHF
CDR3nt: TGTGCCAGCAAGATCAGGGACGGACCCCTCCACTTT
abundance: -
j_gene: TRBJ1-6
d_gene: -
v_gene: TRBV6-5

CDR3aa: CAIKSGASQPQHF
CDR3nt: TGTGCCATCAAGTCGGGAGCATCCCAGCCCCAGCATTTT
abundance: -
j_gene: TRBJ1-5
d_gene: -
v_gene: TRBV10-3

CDR3aa: CASRGTGANVLTF
CDR3nt: TGTGCCAGCAGGGGTACTGGGGCCAACGTCCTGACTTTC
abundance: -
j_gene: TRBJ2-6
d_gene: -
v_gene: TRBV9

CDR3aa: CASTPFFQQGNTEAFF
CDR3nt: TGTGCCAGTACCCCCTTCTTCCAACAGGGGAACACTGAAGCTTTCTTT
abundance: -
j_gene: TRBJ1-1
d_gene: -
v_gene: TRBV19

CDR3aa: CASSLGLNPPYEQYF
CDR3nt: TGTGCCAGCAGCTTAGGGCTAAACCCTCCCTACGAGCAGTACTTC
abundance: -
j_gene: TRBJ2-7
d_gene: -
v_gene: TRBV11-2

CDR3aa: CASSLGGRTSGNTIYF
CDR3nt: TGTGCCAGCAGCTTGGGTGGCAGGACCTCTGGAAACACCATATATTTT
abundance: -
j_gene: TRBJ1-3
d_gene: -
v_gene: TRBV5-5

CDR3aa: CSVADRRTDTQYF
CDR3nt: TGCAGCGTTGCCGACCGCCGAACGGATACGCAGTATTTT
abundance: once
j_gene: TRBJ2-3
d_gene: -
v_gene: TRBV29-1